This TCR beta chain was observed in a study of T cell responses to AZD1222 COVID-19 vaccine. Broader study findings: Among the donors, most were white British and more were female, and clonal diversity was possibly underestimated. No repertoire was sampled before or during the peak T cell response, only after it.

TCRdb keeps only in-frame clones here, not all; method: immunoSEQ multiplex PCR. The sample shows over 65,000 clones, around 85% of them seen only once. Comments on this clone: What it binds is not known.

Trimming removed 6 bases from V and 3 bases from J; junction bases left unmatched: 6. The CDR3 contains 15 residues. Germline V CDR1 and CDR2: SGHRS, YFSETQ. This sequence was found in an adult in good health. This sequence joins TRBV5-1 and TRBJ2-3, with 11 bases fitting TRBD2. The material was peripheral blood, obtained on day 0 of AZD1222 vaccination. CDR3 region: CASKYSGRGTDTQYF. CDR3 nucleotide sequence: TGCGCCAGCAAATATAGCGGGAGGGGGACAGATACGCAGTATTTT.